These 29 T cell receptor beta chains were sequenced from one sample in a study of blood T cell repertoires in COVID-19. TCRdb's copy holds only in-frame clones and misses some; the assay was immunoSEQ multiplex PCR. The repertoire consists of roughly 170,000 clones, with about 85% occurring once and the leading ten covering around 5.4%. Sequenced material: peripheral blood. Receptor source: a woman aged 45 to 65 with COVID-19, enrolled during active disease.

V gene TRBV3-1 (or the pseudogene TRBV3-2) combines with J gene TRBJ1-2; D is ambiguous. CDR1 LGHDT and CDR2 YNNKEL come from the germline V gene (reference sequence). V lost 4 bases to trimming and J lost 5 bases, with 11 bases between them. The CDR3 is 13 amino acids. In nucleotides, the CDR3 is TGTGCCAGCAGCCGGGAGGGTGGGTATGGCTACACCTTC. It translates to CASSREGGYGYTF.

This chain joins TRBV27 and TRBJ2-7, with D perhaps TRBD2 (5 bases). There are 13 residues in the CDR3. Trimming pared 3 bases from V and 3 bases from J, leaving 9 bases between. Germline V gives CDR1 MNHEY, CDR2 SMNVEV (reference sequence). For the CDR3, the DNA is TGTGCCAGCAGTTTTTCTAGCAACTACGAGCAGTACTTC. This codes for CASSFSSNYEQYF.

The J gene is TRBJ2-7, the V gene TRBV30, with 9 bases identical to TRBD1. The CDR3 is made up of 14 amino acids. Trimming cost V 4 bases and J 4 bases; bases outside gene matches: 8. The germline V gene has CDR1 GTSNPN and CDR2 SVGIG (reference sequence). As DNA, the CDR3 is TGTGCCTGGACCCCCGGGGACAGGGCTTACGAGCAGTACTTC. This codes for CAWTPGDRAYEQYF.

J is TRBJ2-5 and V is TRBV18; D gene ambiguous. V was clipped by 4 bases and J by 5 bases, with 14 bases between them. The CDR3 spans 14 residues. Germline lookup yields CDR1 KGHSH and CDR2 LQKENI. CDR3 sequence (DNA): TGTGCCAGCTCACGACCCATGGCCAGTGAGACCCAGTACTTC. Protein product: CASSRPMASETQYF. The variable domain in full, completed from reference TRBV18 and TRBJ2-5, reads NAGVMQNPRHLVRRRGQEARLRCSPMKGHSHVYWYRQLPEEGLKFMVYLQKENIIDESGMPKERFSAEFPKEGPSILRIQQVVRGDSAAYFCASSRPMASETQYFGPGTRLLVL.

The gene calls are TRBV19 and TRBJ2-5, with 8 bases aligning to TRBD1. V lost 4 bases, J lost 3 bases, and 1 base stayed unmatched. The V gene's germline CDR1 is LNHDA and CDR2 SQIVND (reference sequence). The CDR3 loop spans 13 amino acids. CDR3 DNA: TGTGCCAGTAGTAGGACAGGGAAAGAGACCCAGTACTTC. Residues: CASSRTGKETQYF.

V gene TRBV28 combines with J gene TRBJ2-7; a weak D match, TRBD2 (6 bases). The V end lost 3 bases, the J end lost 2 bases, and 17 bases lay between the germline ends. CDR1 and CDR2 (germline): MDHEN, SYDVKM. CDR3 size: 16 residues. The CDR3 is CASSFQGAGHTYEQYF. DNA for the CDR3: TGTGCCAGCAGTTTCCAAGGGGCGGGGCATACCTACGAGCAGTACTTC.

This clone has just one count. The rearrangement uses TRBV5-4 and TRBJ2-7, with unresolved D. V lost 0 bases, J lost 4 bases, and 8 bases lay in between. The CDR3 runs 13 residues. Germline CDR1 SGHNT, CDR2 YYREEE (reference sequence). The CDR3 protein is CASSLAGSYEQYF. The CDR3 DNA follows: TGTGCCAGCAGCTTGGCCGGTTCATACGAGCAGTACTTC.

CDR3 loop: CASSDTGSSTDTQYF. CDR3 DNA: TGTGCCAGCAGTGATACAGGGAGTAGCACAGATACGCAGTATTTT. The genes are TRBV28 and TRBJ2-3; D might be TRBD1 (6 bases). V lost 5 bases, J lost 0 bases, and 12 bases lay in between. CDR3 length: 15 amino acids. Germline lookup yields CDR1 MDHEN and CDR2 SYDVKM.

In this sample, this clone turned up once. The chain joins TRBV6-5 to TRBJ1-2; possibly TRBD1 for D (6 bases). V was clipped by 7 bases and J by 4 bases, with 16 bases between them. CDR3 length equals 14 residues. Germline loops: CDR1 MNHEY, CDR2 SVGAGI. CDR3 DNA sequence: TGTGCCAGCACTGTCCCGGGACAAGTCTATGGCTACACCTTC. Amino acids: CASTVPGQVYGYTF.

This chain uses TRBV6-5 with TRBJ2-5; tentative D call: TRBD1 (5 bases). CDR1 and CDR2 (germline): MNHEY, SVGAGI. The CDR3 is 14 amino acids. The ends were cut back, 7 bases at V and 3 bases at J, with 15 bases in the middle. CDR3 region: CASISGQLKETQYF. The CDR3 DNA follows: TGTGCCAGCATCTCAGGACAACTTAAAGAGACCCAGTACTTC.

The rearrangement links TRBV5-1 to TRBJ2-3, with 7 bases that match TRBD2. V lost 0 bases to trimming and J lost 0 bases; unmatched junction nucleotides: 10. The V gene's germline CDR1 is SGHRS and CDR2 YFSETQ. The CDR3 is made up of 18 amino acids. CDR3 DNA: TGCGCCAGCAGCTTGGTGGCGGGGGTTCCGACGAGCACAGATACGCAGTATTTT. It yields the protein CASSLVAGVPTSTDTQYF. The full variable domain, in which reference TRBV5-1 and TRBJ2-3 provide the parts outside the CDR3, is KAGVTQTPRYLIKTRGQQVTLSCSPISGHRSVSWYQQTPGQGLQFLFEYFSETQRNKGNFPGRFSGRQFSNSRSEMNVSTLELGDSALYLCASSLVAGVPTSTDTQYFGPGTRLTVL.

V and J are TRBV10-3 and TRBJ1-1; perhaps TRBD1 as D (5 bases). This CDR3 spans 12 amino acids. In germline, CDR1 is ENHRY, CDR2 SYGVKD. With 8 bases removed from V and 0 bases from J, the gap between germline ends came to 7 bases. The CDR3 loop reads CAISGVNTEAFF. The CDR3 coding sequence is TGTGCCATCTCGGGGGTGAACACTGAAGCTTTCTTT.

The chain couples TRBV28 to TRBJ1-4; D not resolved. Germline V lookup: CDR1 MDHEN, CDR2 SYDVKM. Trimming shortened V by 6 bases and J by 0 bases, and 8 bases separated the two germline ends. The CDR3 is 14 residues long. CDR3 nucleotides: TGTGCCAGCAGGTCCGGTGCAACTAATGAAAAACTGTTTTTT. It specifies CASRSGATNEKLFF.

The V gene is TRBV7-2, the J gene TRBJ2-5, with 11 bases matching TRBD1. V lost 5 bases, J lost 9 bases, and 8 bases stayed unmatched. This CDR3 has 14 residues. Germline V gene sequence: CDR1 SGHTA, CDR2 FQGNSA. The CDR3 region is CASSPQGQGVAQYF. CDR3 sequence (DNA): TGTGCCAGCAGCCCCCAGGGACAGGGGGTAGCCCAGTACTTC.

V gene TRBV6-2 or TRBV6-3 combines with J gene TRBJ1-2; D perhaps matches TRBD1 (5 bases). Trimming took 3 bases from V and 7 from J, leaving 21 bases between them. The CDR3 is 16 residues long. CDR1 MNHEY and CDR2 SVGEGT come from the germline V gene. In nucleotides, the CDR3 is TGTGCCAGCAGTTATACACCACAAGGGGATGGGGTTGGCTACACCTTC. It codes for CASSYTPQGDGVGYTF.

The rearrangement joins TRBV11-2 to TRBJ2-3; D is unresolved. The V end was cut by 1 base, the J end by 4 bases, with 9 bases between. The CDR3 has 14 amino acids. CDR1 SGHAT and CDR2 FQNNGV come from the germline V gene. CDR3 DNA: TGTGCCAGCAGCTTAGCGCGGCAGCCAGATACGCAGTATTTT. Translation gives CASSLARQPDTQYF.

This chain links TRBV7-2 with TRBJ1-5; no clear D gene. Trimming pared 2 bases from V and 0 bases from J, leaving 11 bases between. Germline values: CDR1 SGHTA, CDR2 FQGNSA. This CDR3 has 16 amino acids. CDR3 in amino acids: CASSLFESGSNQPQHF. The CDR3 coding sequence is TGTGCCAGCAGCTTATTCGAAAGCGGTAGCAATCAGCCCCAGCATTTT.

CDR3 coding DNA: TGTGCCAGCAGCTGGGGGGGGGCCAGTAATGAAAAACTGTTTTTT. Protein: CASSWGGASNEKLFF. The gene calls are TRBV5-4 and TRBJ1-4; D possibly corresponds to TRBD1 (6 bases). This CDR3 has 15 amino acids. Germline V gene data show CDR1 as SGHNT and CDR2 as YYREEE (reference sequence). The V gene lost 3 bases and the J gene lost 4 bases, with 13 bases spanning the gap.

This chain connects TRBV6-1 to TRBJ2-5; a possible D gene is TRBD1 (5 bases). Germline-derived CDR1 and CDR2 are MNHNS and SASEGT. The CDR3 is made up of 15 amino acids. The V end was cut by 2 bases, the J end by 3 bases, with 13 bases between. The CDR3: CASSERRVVEETQYF. CDR3 in DNA: TGTGCCAGCAGTGAACGCAGGGTGGTCGAAGAGACCCAGTACTTC.

The chain employs TRBV15 and TRBJ2-3, with a weak D call TRBD2 (6 bases). The CDR3 covers 15 residues. Trimming pared 0 bases from V and 2 bases from J, leaving 9 bases between. Germline CDR1 is LNHNV and CDR2 is YYDKDF (reference sequence). CDR3 bases: TGTGCCACCAGCAGAGACGGGAGATCCACAGATACGCAGTATTTT. The encoded protein is CATSRDGRSTDTQYF.

This chain uses TRBV5-1 with TRBJ2-3; a possible D gene is TRBD1 (6 bases). The germline V gene has CDR1 SGHRS and CDR2 YFSETQ. The CDR3 sequence is 16 residues long. The ends were cut back, 0 bases at V and 1 base at J, with 12 bases in the middle. CDR3: CASSLGGGFGTDTQYF. CDR3 coding DNA: TGCGCCAGCAGCTTGGGAGGGGGATTCGGCACAGATACGCAGTATTTT.

Only one count was recorded for this clone. The chain joins TRBV5-6 to TRBJ1-2, with D possibly being TRBD1 (5 bases). The V gene's germline CDR1 is SGHDT and CDR2 YYEEEE. This CDR3 comprises 12 residues. Trimming removed 4 bases at V and 5 bases at J, with 9 bases between. CDR3 protein: CASSPRDYGYTF. The CDR3 nucleotides are TGTGCCAGCAGCCCCAGGGATTATGGCTACACCTTC.

V is TRBV6-2 or TRBV6-3 and J is TRBJ2-2; D remains ambiguous. Deletions cut 0 bases from V and 3 bases from J, with 17 bases between. Germline-derived CDR1 and CDR2 are MNHEY and SVGEGT. This CDR3 is built from 18 residues. The CDR3 DNA follows: TGTGCCAGCAGTTACTCCCACACGGAGAGGTGGGACACCGGGGAGCTGTTTTTT. This codes for CASSYSHTERWDTGELFF.

This clone was seen only once. The rearrangement uses TRBV6-5 and TRBJ1-6; D perhaps matches TRBD1 (5 bases). The CDR3 length is 14 residues. V was pared by 6 bases and J by 5 bases, with 11 bases between. From germline, CDR1 is MNHEY and CDR2 SVGAGI. The CDR3 DNA reads TGTGCCAGCAGAACTTTGACAGATAATTCACCCCTCCACTTT. Translation gives CASRTLTDNSPLHF.

The genes are TRBV6-5 and TRBJ2-2; TRBD1 is a possible D gene (6 bases). Trimming left V 4 bases short and J 4 bases short, with 16 bases between. The CDR3 length is 16 residues. Germline CDR1 and CDR2: MNHEY and SVGAGI. DNA of the CDR3: TGTGCCAGCAGTTTCCGGACAGTCAGCCTCACCGGGGAGCTGTTTTTT. Translating it yields CASSFRTVSLTGELFF.

The gene calls are TRBV6-5 and TRBJ1-5; no reliable D call. Deletions cut 7 bases from V and 0 bases from J, with 13 bases between. The germline V gene encodes CDR1 MNHEY and CDR2 SVGAGI. The CDR3 spans 15 residues. For the CDR3, the DNA is TGTGCCAGCAAAAAGACTGCCGATAGCAATCAGCCCCAGCATTTT. Translated, it gives CASKKTADSNQPQHF.

The chain combines TRBV12-3 or TRBV12-4 with TRBJ1-2; no definite D call. The ends were cut back, 7 bases at V and 7 bases at J, with 16 bases in the middle. CDR3 length: 13 amino acids. DNA of the CDR3: TGTGCCAGCACCAAAGGTAGGGAGGCTGGCTACACCTTC. It yields the protein CASTKGREAGYTF.

This clone was seen only a few times. Other nucleotide sequences from this sample produce the same CDR3. V usage is TRBV6-6 and J usage is TRBJ1-5; D is undetermined. The V end was cut by 6 bases, the J end by 4 bases, with 13 bases between. The CDR3 sequence is 14 residues long. Germline V gene sequence: CDR1 MNHNY, CDR2 SVGAGI (reference sequence). CDR3 coding DNA: TGTGCCAGCAGACACGGGGAGGGAAATCAGCCCCAGCATTTT. Protein product: CASRHGEGNQPQHF.

For this clone: One end of the junction varies from germline; a read error may be responsible. The rearrangement links TRBV6-5 to TRBJ1-1, with 8 bases fitting TRBD1. This CDR3 is built from 15 residues. Germline V gene sequence: CDR1 MNHEY, CDR2 SVGAGI. DNA for the CDR3: TGTGCCAGCAGTAACTCGGACAGGGCAGGGACTGAAGCTTTCTTT. Amino acid sequence: CASSNSDRAGTEAFF.